A single sample is the source of the 22 T cell receptor beta chains below, sequenced in a study of glioma-infiltrating T cells after dendritic cell vaccination. Libraries were prepared by immunoSEQ multiplex PCR; TCRdb keeps only in-frame clonotypes and omits some of them. Found here are more than 100,000 clones, about four fifths of them singletons; the top ten hold approximately 12%. Source: blood, taken before dendritic cell vaccination. These receptors were collected from a human donor with glioblastoma.

This clone has a handful of counts. The chain joins TRBV29-1 to TRBJ1-1, with 9 bases matching TRBD1. This CDR3 region has 16 residues. With 7 bases clipped from V and 7 bases from J, the junction kept 19 bases outside the gene matches. Germline CDR1 reads SQVTM; CDR2 reads ANQGSEA. The CDR3 is CSAERGYNRGQVEAFF. CDR3 bases: TGCAGCGCCGAAAGGGGGTACAACAGGGGGCAGGTTGAAGCTTTCTTT.

CDR3 sequence reads: CASSSWTGDEGTDTQYF. Written as DNA, the CDR3 is TGTGCCAGCAGCTCCTGGACAGGGGATGAAGGCACAGATACGCAGTATTTT. J is TRBJ2-3 and V is TRBV5-6; TRBD1 aligns across 9 bases. V lost 3 bases to trimming and J lost 1 base; unmatched junction nucleotides: 9. Germline V gene data show CDR1 as SGHDT and CDR2 as YYEEEE. The CDR3 is made up of 17 amino acids.

J is TRBJ2-1 and V is TRBV6-4; 10 bases match TRBD2. V dropped 2 bases and J dropped 5; count of bases not matched to a gene: 3. The CDR3 totals 15 residues. CDR1 and CDR2 (germline): MRHNA, SNTAGT. This CDR3 is CASSDLAGAHNEQFF. CDR3 bases: TGTGCCAGCAGTGACCTAGCGGGGGCCCACAATGAGCAGTTCTTC.

The gene calls are TRBV29-1 and TRBJ1-2; TRBD1 might be the D (6 bases). V was clipped by 8 bases and J by 8 bases, with 18 bases between them. The CDR3 runs 12 residues. Germline V gene data show CDR1 as SQVTM and CDR2 as ANQGSEA. DNA of the CDR3: TGCAGCACCGACACCTCTACAGGGGGCTACACCTTC. Its translation: CSTDTSTGGYTF.

This clone was seen only a few times. The V call is TRBV5-1, the J call TRBJ1-3, with unresolved D. The CDR3 is 16 amino acids. Trimming took 4 bases from V and 0 from J, leaving 14 bases between them. Germline values: CDR1 SGHRS, CDR2 YFSETQ. DNA for the CDR3: TGCGCCAGCAGCCCAAACCTCAGCGGCTCTGGAAACACCATATATTTT. It codes for CASSPNLSGSGNTIYF. Filled out from reference TRBV5-1 and TRBJ1-3, the complete variable domain reads KAGVTQTPRYLIKTRGQQVTLSCSPISGHRSVSWYQQTPGQGLQFLFEYFSETQRNKGNFPGRFSGRQFSNSRSEMNVSTLELGDSALYLCASSPNLSGSGNTIYFGEGSWLTVV.

The chain links TRBV7-2 to TRBJ1-2; the match to TRBD1 covers 10 bases. J gave up 6 bases and V 5 bases, and 6 bases lay outside the gene matches. The V gene's germline CDR1 is SGHTA and CDR2 FQGNSA. CDR3 length equals 14 residues. The CDR3: CASSPVGQGDGYTF. DNA for the CDR3: TGTGCCAGCAGCCCTGTAGGACAGGGGGATGGCTACACCTTC.

The chain links TRBV1 to TRBJ2-3; TRBD1 reflects the table's D call only, with no check against the DNA. TRBV1 is a documented pseudogene. The CDR3 contains 17 residues. CDR3 region: CTSSQDATGRPSDTQYF. CDR3 sequence (DNA): TGCACCAGCAGCCAAGATGCGACAGGGCGCCCATCGGATACGCAGTATTTT.

The chain combines TRBV27 with TRBJ1-1, with a weak D call TRBD1 (6 bases). CDR3 length equals 15 residues. V shed 3 bases and J shed 2 bases, with 13 bases lying between them. Per germline, CDR1 MNHEY and CDR2 SMNVEV (reference sequence). Written as DNA, the CDR3 is TGTGCCAGCAGTTTTCGGGGAGGGGGTAACACTGAAGCTTTCTTT. Protein sequence: CASSFRGGGNTEAFF.

Written as DNA, the CDR3 is TGTGCCAGCAGCCAGACAGGGGCGAGCAATCAGCCCCAGCATTTT. It is translated as CASSQTGASNQPQHF. The chain links TRBV6-6 to TRBJ1-5, with 8 nucleotides matching TRBD1. Per germline, CDR1 MNHNY and CDR2 SVGAGI (reference sequence). This CDR3 has 15 amino acids. With V trimmed by 6 bases and J by 1 base, 5 bases remained unmatched.

The CDR3 nucleotides read TGTGCCAGTAGTATTGGCACGACTGAAGCTTTCTTT. Residues: CASSIGTTEAFF. The rearrangement uses TRBV19 and TRBJ1-1; D is ambiguous. Germline V gene sequence: CDR1 LNHDA, CDR2 SQIVND (reference sequence). The CDR3 is 12 amino acids. V lost 3 bases and J lost 5, with 7 bases in between. The full variable domain, its missing parts supplied by reference TRBV19 and TRBJ1-1, is DGGITQSPKYLFRKEGQNVTLSCEQNLNHDAMYWYRQDPGQGLRLIYYSQIVNDFQKGDIAEGYSVSREKKESFPLTVTSAQKNPTAFYLCASSIGTTEAFFGQGTRLTVV.

The chain employs TRBV5-5 and TRBJ1-5, with 7 positions matching TRBD1. V shed 3 bases and J 4 bases; nucleotides not matched to a gene: 7. Germline CDR1 is SGHKS and CDR2 is YYEKEE (reference sequence). The CDR3 has 15 residues. The CDR3 coding sequence is TGTGCCAGCAGCTATAGACAGGGCCCGAATCAGCCCCAGCATTTT. It encodes CASSYRQGPNQPQHF.

This rearrangement joins TRBV29-1 to TRBJ1-2; D is uncertain. The germline V gene encodes CDR1 SQVTM and CDR2 ANQGSEA. The length of the CDR3 is 13 residues. Trimming cost V 1 base and J 6 bases, with 12 bases left between them. The CDR3 protein is CSVEVRQLHGYTF. The CDR3 coding sequence is TGCAGCGTTGAAGTAAGACAACTGCATGGCTACACCTTC.

The rearrangement links TRBV12-1 to TRBJ2-7; the D call in the table, TRBD1, was not verified against the DNA. TRBV12-1 is assigned pseudogene status. This CDR3 comprises 15 residues. The CDR3, as DNA: TGTGCCAGCAGCCCGACAGGGGGCGTTAGTAACGAGCAGTACTTC. It specifies CASSPTGGVSNEQYF.

The genes are TRBV5-1 and TRBJ1-3; no reliable D call. CDR3 length equals 14 residues. From germline, CDR1 is SGHRS and CDR2 YFSETQ. V was trimmed by 5 bases and J by 0 bases, leaving 9 bases between them. The CDR3 here is CASRSGGSGNTIYF. The CDR3 DNA reads TGCGCCAGCAGGAGCGGTGGCTCTGGAAACACCATATATTTT. The full variable domain, rest sourced from reference TRBV5-1 and TRBJ1-3, is KAGVTQTPRYLIKTRGQQVTLSCSPISGHRSVSWYQQTPGQGLQFLFEYFSETQRNKGNFPGRFSGRQFSNSRSEMNVSTLELGDSALYLCASRSGGSGNTIYFGEGSWLTVV.

The CDR3 spells CASSVDWTGVAFF. The CDR3 DNA sequence: TGTGCCAGCAGCGTGGACTGGACAGGGGTGGCTTTCTTT. The chain recombines TRBV9 with TRBJ1-1; 9 positions agree with TRBD1. Trimming at V came to 2 bases and at J to 11 bases, leaving 7 bases not matched to a gene. The germline V gene has CDR1 SGDLS and CDR2 YYNGEE. This CDR3 region has 13 residues.

Details on this clone: One junction end does not reproduce the germline sequence, and a read error may be involved. The chain employs TRBV13 and TRBJ2-3; a weak D match, TRBD2 (5 bases). The CDR3 spans 13 residues. The germline gives CDR1 PRHDT, CDR2 FYEKMQ (reference sequence). CDR3: CASSSRQDYEQYF. In DNA form, the CDR3 reads TGTGCCAGCAGCTCTCGCCAAGACTACGAGCAGTACTTT.

Details on this clone: An end of the junction does not agree with germline; a read error may underlie this. The V call is TRBV7-7, the J call TRBJ2-7; D unresolved. The CDR3 is 15 residues long. Germline CDR1 SSHAT, CDR2 FNYEAQ (reference sequence). The CDR3 region is CASSLDLGDSYEQYF. In nucleotides, the CDR3 is TGTGCTAGCAGCCTCGATTTGGGCGATTCCTACGAGCAGTACTTC.

The V and J genes are TRBV19 and TRBJ1-1; D not certain. V dropped 5 bases and J dropped 0 bases, with 13 bases sitting between them. Germline V gene sequence: CDR1 LNHDA, CDR2 SQIVND (reference sequence). The CDR3 runs to 15 residues. DNA for the CDR3: TGTGCCAGTAGTCGAGCGGCGGGGATGAACACTGAAGCTTTCTTT. This sequence encodes CASSRAAGMNTEAFF. Variable domain in full (rest from reference TRBV19 and TRBJ1-1): DGGITQSPKYLFRKEGQNVTLSCEQNLNHDAMYWYRQDPGQGLRLIYYSQIVNDFQKGDIAEGYSVSREKKESFPLTVTSAQKNPTAFYLCASSRAAGMNTEAFFGQGTRLTVV.

This clone showed up just once. The chain's CDR3 is CASSPTLNYGYTF. The CDR3 DNA reads TGTGCCAGCAGCCCCACACTAAACTATGGCTACACCTTC. The J gene is TRBJ1-2, the V gene TRBV6-4; D is undetermined. Germline CDR1 MRHNA, CDR2 SNTAGT. Trimming took off 6 bases at V and 2 bases at J, with 10 bases between the two ends. CDR3 size: 13 residues.

V gene TRBV18 combines with J gene TRBJ1-6; TRBD1 matches at 12 bases. Germline-derived CDR1 and CDR2 are KGHSH and LQKENI. There are 19 residues in the CDR3. V lost 6 bases to trimming and J lost 0 bases; unmatched junction nucleotides: 9. CDR3 sequence: CASSRPGQGASSYNSPLHF. The CDR3 DNA sequence: TGTGCCAGCTCTCGGCCGGGACAGGGGGCGAGCTCCTATAATTCACCCCTCCACTTT.

V gene TRBV13 combines with J gene TRBJ1-1; D is unresolved. This CDR3 spans 12 amino acids. The V end lost 5 bases, the J end lost 2 bases, and 6 bases lay between the germline ends. The germline CDR1 and CDR2 sequences are PRHDT and FYEKMQ (reference sequence). The CDR3 sequence is CASSLPNTEAFF. CDR3 in DNA: TGTGCCAGCAGCCTTCCCAACACTGAAGCTTTCTTT.

This clone was recorded a few times. CDR3 nucleotide sequence: TGTGCCAGCAGTCGTTCGACAGGCTTGAATGAAAAACTGTTTTTT. It is translated as CASSRSTGLNEKLFF. V is TRBV2 and J is TRBJ1-4; tentative D call: TRBD1 (6 bases). The V and J ends lost 5 bases and 5 bases respectively, with 15 bases between them. The CDR3 runs to 15 residues. Germline lookup yields CDR1 SNHLY and CDR2 FYNNEI.